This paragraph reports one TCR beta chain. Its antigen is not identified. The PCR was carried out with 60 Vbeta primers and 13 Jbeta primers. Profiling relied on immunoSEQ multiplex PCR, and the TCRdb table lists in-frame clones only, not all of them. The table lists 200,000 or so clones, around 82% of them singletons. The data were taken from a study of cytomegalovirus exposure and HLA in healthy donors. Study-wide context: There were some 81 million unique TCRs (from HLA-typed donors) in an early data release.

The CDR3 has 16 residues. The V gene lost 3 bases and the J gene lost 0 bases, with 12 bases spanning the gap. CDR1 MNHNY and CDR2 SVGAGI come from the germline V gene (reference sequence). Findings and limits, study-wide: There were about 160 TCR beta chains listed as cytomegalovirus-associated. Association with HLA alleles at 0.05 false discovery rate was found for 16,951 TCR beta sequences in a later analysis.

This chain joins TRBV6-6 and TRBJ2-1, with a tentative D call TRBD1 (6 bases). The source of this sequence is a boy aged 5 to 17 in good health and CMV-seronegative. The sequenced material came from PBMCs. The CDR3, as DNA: TGTGCCAGCAGTTATGGGGGCCCTAGCTCCTACAATGAGCAGTTCTTC. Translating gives CASSYGGPSSYNEQFF.